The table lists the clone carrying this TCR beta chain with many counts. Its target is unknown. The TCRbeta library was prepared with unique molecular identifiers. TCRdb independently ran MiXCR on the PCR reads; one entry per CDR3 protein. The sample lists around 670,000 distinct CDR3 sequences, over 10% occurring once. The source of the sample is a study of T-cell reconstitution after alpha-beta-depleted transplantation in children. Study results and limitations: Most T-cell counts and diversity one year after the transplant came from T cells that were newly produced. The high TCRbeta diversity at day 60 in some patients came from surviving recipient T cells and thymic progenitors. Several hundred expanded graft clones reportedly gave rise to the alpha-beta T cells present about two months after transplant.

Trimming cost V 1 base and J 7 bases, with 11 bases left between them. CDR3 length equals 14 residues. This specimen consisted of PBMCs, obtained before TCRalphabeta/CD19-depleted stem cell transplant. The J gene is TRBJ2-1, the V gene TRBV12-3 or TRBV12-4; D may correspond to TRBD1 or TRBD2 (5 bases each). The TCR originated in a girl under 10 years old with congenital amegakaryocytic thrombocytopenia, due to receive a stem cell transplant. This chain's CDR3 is CASSLGGGRNEQFF. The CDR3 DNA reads TGTGCCAGCAGTTTAGGTGGGGGACGTAATGAGCAGTTCTTC.